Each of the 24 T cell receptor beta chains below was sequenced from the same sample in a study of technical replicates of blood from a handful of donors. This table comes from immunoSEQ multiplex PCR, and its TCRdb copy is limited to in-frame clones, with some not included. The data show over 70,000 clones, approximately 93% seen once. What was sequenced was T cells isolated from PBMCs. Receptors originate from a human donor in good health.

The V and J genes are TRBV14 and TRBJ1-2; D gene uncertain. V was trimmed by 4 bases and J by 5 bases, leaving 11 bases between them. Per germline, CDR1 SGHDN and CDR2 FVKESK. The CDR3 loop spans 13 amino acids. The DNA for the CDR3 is TGTGCCAGCAGCCCTACTCGAGAGTATGGCTACACCTTC. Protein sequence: CASSPTREYGYTF. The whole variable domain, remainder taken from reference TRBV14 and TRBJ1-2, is EAGVTQFPSHSVIEKGQTVTLRCDPISGHDNLYWYRRVMGKEIKFLLHFVKESKQDESGMPNNRFLAERTGGTYSTLKVQPAELEDSGVYFCASSPTREYGYTFGSGTRLTVV.

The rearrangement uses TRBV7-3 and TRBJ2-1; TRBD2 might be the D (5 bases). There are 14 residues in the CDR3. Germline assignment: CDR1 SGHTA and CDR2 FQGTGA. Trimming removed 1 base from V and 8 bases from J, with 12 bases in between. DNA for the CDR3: TGTGCCAGCAGCTTAATGGGCGGAGGCGATGAGCAGTTCTTC. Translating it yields CASSLMGGGDEQFF.

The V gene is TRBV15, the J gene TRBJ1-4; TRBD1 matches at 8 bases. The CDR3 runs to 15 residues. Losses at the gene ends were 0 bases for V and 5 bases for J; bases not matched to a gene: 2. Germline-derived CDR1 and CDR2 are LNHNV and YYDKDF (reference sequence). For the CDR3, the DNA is TGTGCCACCAGCAGAGACCGGACAGGGAATGAAAAACTGTTTTTT. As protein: CATSRDRTGNEKLFF. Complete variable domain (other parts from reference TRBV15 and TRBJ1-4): DAMVIQNPRYQVTQFGKPVTLSCSQTLNHNVMYWYQQKSSQAPKLLFHYYDKDFNNEADTPDNFQSRRPNTSFCFLDIRSPGLGDTAMYLCATSRDRTGNEKLFFGSGTQLSVL.

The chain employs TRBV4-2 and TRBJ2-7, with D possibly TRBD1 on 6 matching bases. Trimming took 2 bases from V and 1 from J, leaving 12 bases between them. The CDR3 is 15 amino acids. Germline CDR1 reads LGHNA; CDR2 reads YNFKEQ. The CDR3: CASSQTGMASYEQYF. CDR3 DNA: TGTGCCAGCAGCCAAACAGGGATGGCGTCCTACGAGCAGTACTTC.

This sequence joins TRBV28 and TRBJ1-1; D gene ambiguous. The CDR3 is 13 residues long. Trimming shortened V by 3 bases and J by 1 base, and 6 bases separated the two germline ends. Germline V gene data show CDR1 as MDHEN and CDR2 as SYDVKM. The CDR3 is CASSLSKNTEAFF. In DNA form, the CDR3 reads TGTGCCAGCAGTTTGAGTAAGAACACTGAAGCTTTCTTT.

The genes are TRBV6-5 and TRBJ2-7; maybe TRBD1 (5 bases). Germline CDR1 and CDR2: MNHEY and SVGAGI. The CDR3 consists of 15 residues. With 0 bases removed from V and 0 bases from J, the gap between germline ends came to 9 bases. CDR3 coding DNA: TGTGCCAGCAGTTACTCGCTCAGGGTCTCCTACGAGCAGTACTTC. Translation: CASSYSLRVSYEQYF.

In nucleotides, the CDR3 is TGTGCCAGCAGCCAGGGCCCGGTGGATACGCAGTATTTT. It translates to CASSQGPVDTQYF. The chain carries TRBV5-6 and TRBJ2-3, with D possibly being TRBD1 (5 bases). The germline V and J ends were trimmed by 4 bases and 6 bases, with 12 bases remaining between them. This CDR3 is built from 13 residues. Germline CDR1 reads SGHDT; CDR2 reads YYEEEE.

CDR3 residues: CASSSLAGAYNEQFF. For the CDR3, the DNA is TGTGCCAGCAGCTCTCTAGCGGGGGCCTACAATGAGCAGTTCTTC. This chain uses TRBV13 with TRBJ2-1; 10 bases map to TRBD2. The V gene end was trimmed by 4 bases and the J gene end by 2 bases; junction bases not matched to a gene: 2. Germline V gene data show CDR1 as PRHDT and CDR2 as FYEKMQ (reference sequence). The CDR3 consists of 15 residues.

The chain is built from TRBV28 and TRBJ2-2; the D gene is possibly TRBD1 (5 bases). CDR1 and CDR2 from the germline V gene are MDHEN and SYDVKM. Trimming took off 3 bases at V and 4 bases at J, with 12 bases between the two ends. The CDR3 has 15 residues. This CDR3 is CASSFLGVATGELFF. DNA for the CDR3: TGTGCCAGCAGTTTTTTAGGGGTCGCCACCGGGGAGCTGTTTTTT.

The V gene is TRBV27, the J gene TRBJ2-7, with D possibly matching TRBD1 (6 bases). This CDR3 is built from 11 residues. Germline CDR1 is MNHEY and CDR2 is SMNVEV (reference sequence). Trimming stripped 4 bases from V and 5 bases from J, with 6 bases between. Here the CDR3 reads CASSSGDEQYF. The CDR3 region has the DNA TGTGCCAGCAGTTCAGGGGACGAGCAGTACTTC.

The CDR3 region has the DNA TGTGCCAGCAGGGCTTCTAGGACAGGGAATGAGCAGTTCTTC. Encoded protein: CASRASRTGNEQFF. J is TRBJ2-1 and V is TRBV6-5, with TRBD1 identical over 8 bases. Losses at the gene ends were 6 bases for V and 7 bases for J; bases not matched to a gene: 8. Germline V gives CDR1 MNHEY, CDR2 SVGAGI. This CDR3 comprises 14 residues.

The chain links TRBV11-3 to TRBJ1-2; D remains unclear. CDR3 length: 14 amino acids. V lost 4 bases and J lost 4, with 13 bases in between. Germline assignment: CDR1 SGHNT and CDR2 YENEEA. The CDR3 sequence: CASSSEVSAYGYTF. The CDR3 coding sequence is TGTGCCAGCAGCTCCGAGGTGTCCGCCTATGGCTACACCTTC.

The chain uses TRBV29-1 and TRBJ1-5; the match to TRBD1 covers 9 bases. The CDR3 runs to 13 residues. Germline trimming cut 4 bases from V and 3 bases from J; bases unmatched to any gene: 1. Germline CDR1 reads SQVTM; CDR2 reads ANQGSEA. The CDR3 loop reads CSVGDRVNQPQHF. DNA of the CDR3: TGCAGCGTTGGGGACAGGGTCAATCAGCCCCAGCATTTT.

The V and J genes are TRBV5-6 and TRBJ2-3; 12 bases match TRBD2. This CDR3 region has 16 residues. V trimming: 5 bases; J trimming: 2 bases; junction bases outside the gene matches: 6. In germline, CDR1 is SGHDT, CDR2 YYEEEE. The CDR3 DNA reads TGTGCCAGCAGTTCCAGACTAGCGGGAGTCACAGATACGCAGTATTTT. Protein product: CASSSRLAGVTDTQYF.

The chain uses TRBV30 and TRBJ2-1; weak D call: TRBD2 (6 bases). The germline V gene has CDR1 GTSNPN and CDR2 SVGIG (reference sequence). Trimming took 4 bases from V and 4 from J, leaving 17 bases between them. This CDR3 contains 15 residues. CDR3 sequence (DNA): TGTGCCTGGAAGGAGGGAGCGGGTGGGTACAATGAGCAGTTCTTC. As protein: CAWKEGAGGYNEQFF.

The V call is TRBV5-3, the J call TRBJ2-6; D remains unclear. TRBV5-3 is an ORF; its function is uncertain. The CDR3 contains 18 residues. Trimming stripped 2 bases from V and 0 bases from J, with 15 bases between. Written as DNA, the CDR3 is TGTGCCAGAAGCTTTCCTCCCCTCCCCTACTCTGGGGCCAACGTCCTGACTTTC. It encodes CARSFPPLPYSGANVLTF.

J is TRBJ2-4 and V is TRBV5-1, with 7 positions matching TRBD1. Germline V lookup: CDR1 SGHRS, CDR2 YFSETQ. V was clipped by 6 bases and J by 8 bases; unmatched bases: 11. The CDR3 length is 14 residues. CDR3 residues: CASTLTTGADIQYF. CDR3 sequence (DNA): TGCGCCAGCACTCTCACCACAGGGGCCGACATTCAGTACTTC.

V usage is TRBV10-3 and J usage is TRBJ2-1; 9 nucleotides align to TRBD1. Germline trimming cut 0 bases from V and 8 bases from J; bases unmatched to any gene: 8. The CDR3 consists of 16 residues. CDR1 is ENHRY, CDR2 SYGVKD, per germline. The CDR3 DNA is TGTGCCATCAGTGAGTCCACGGGACAGGGTTTCGATGAGCAGTTCTTC. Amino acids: CAISESTGQGFDEQFF.

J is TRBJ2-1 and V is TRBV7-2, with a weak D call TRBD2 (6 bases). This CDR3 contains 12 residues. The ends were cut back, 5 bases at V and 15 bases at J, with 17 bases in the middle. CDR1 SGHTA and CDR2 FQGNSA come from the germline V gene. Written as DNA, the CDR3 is TGTGCCAGCAGCCCACCCCTAGCGCTATGGTTCTTC. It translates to CASSPPLALWFF.

The CDR3 DNA sequence: TGCGCCAGCAGCCAAGAAAGACAGGGGGGGACTAGCAATCAGCCCCAGCATTTT. Encoded protein: CASSQERQGGTSNQPQHF. J is TRBJ1-5 and V is TRBV4-3, with 9 bases that match TRBD1. CDR1 and CDR2 from the germline V gene are LGHNA and YSLEER. Trimming removed 0 bases from V and 0 bases from J; junction bases left unmatched: 6. The CDR3 is made up of 18 amino acids.

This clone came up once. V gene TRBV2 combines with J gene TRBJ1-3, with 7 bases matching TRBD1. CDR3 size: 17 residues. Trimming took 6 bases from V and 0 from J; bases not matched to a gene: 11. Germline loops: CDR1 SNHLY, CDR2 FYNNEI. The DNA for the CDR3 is TGTGCCAGCAGAACCGGGACAGACCTATTCTCTGGAAACACCATATATTTT. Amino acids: CASRTGTDLFSGNTIYF. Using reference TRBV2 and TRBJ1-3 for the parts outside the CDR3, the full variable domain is EPEVTQTPSHQVTQMGQEVILRCVPISNHLYFYWYRQILGQKVEFLVSFYNNEISEKSEIFDDQFSVERPDGSNFTLKIRSTKLEDSAMYFCASRTGTDLFSGNTIYFGEGSWLTVV.

The CDR3 coding sequence is TGTGCCAGCTCACTGGGCAGGGGGCAAGAGACCCAGTACTTC. This sequence encodes CASSLGRGQETQYF. V and J are TRBV27 and TRBJ2-5, with TRBD1 matching over 7 bases. The CDR3 spans 14 residues. Per the germline V gene, CDR1 is MNHEY and CDR2 is SMNVEV (reference sequence). The V and J ends lost 8 bases and 2 bases, in that order; junction bases with no gene match: 8.

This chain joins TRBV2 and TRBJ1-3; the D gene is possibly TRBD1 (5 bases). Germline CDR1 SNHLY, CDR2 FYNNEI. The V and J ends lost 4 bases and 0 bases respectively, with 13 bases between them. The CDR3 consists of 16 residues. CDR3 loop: CASSGPQVLSGNTIYF. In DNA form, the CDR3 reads TGTGCCAGCAGTGGCCCACAGGTCCTCTCTGGAAACACCATATATTTT.

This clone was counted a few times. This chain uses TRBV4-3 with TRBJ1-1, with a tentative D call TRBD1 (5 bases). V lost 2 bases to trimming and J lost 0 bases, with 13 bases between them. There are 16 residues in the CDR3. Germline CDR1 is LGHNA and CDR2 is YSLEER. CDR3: CASSQKQGVMNTEAFF. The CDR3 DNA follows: TGCGCCAGCAGCCAAAAGCAGGGCGTTATGAACACTGAAGCTTTCTTT.